This TCR beta chain was captured in a study of shared clonotypes between healthy human individuals. The V gene's germline CDR1 is SEHNR and CDR2 FQNEAQ (reference sequence). V lost 5 bases and J 0 bases, leaving 7 bases between the germline ends. The CDR3 runs 13 residues. Evenly divided among several immunoSEQ plates was the genomic DNA of each subset. The repertoire was sequenced with immunoSEQ multiplex PCR; TCRdb's copy has only in-frame clones and lacks some. The sample lists about 580,000 clones; about 98% were seen once. Only CD45RO-negative cells positively selected for CCR7 counted as naive CD8 cells, so terminally differentiated effector memory CD45RA+ cells were excluded.

Sequences were obtained from naive CD8+ T cells sorted from blood. The chain uses TRBV7-9 and TRBJ2-5; unclear D gene. The TCR was taken from a man aged 25 to 45 in good health. The CDR3 region is CASSLEYQETQYF. CDR3 nucleotides: TGTGCCAGCAGCCTAGAGTACCAAGAGACCCAGTACTTC. Complete variable domain (other parts from reference TRBV7-9 and TRBJ2-5): DTGVSQNPRHKITKRGQNVTFRCDPISEHNRLYWYRQTLGQGPEFLTYFQNEAQLEKSRLLSDRFSAERPKGSFSTLEIQRTEQGDSAMYLCASSLEYQETQYFGPGTRLLVL.